This is a list of T cell receptor beta chains from one sample in a study of beta chain features in type 1 diabetes. The method was immunoSEQ multiplex PCR; TCRdb's version includes in-frame clones alone and lacks a portion of them. This repertoire shows about 260,000 clones, approximately 25% found once; its top ten account for 0.012%. The sample taken for sequencing was naive CD4+ T cells from blood. The source is a young woman with type 1 diabetes. The CDR3 runs from the conserved cysteine through the conserved F or W. The D gene is left open where the match is weak. For some rows the clone size is stated as once, few or many, or as a class when expanded; others skip it.

V	D	J	length	size	DNA	CDR3
TRBV6-5	-	TRBJ2-7	12	few	TGTGCCAGCAGCCCCCCCGGCTACGAGCAGTACTTC	CASSPPGYEQYF
TRBV6-5	TRBD1	TRBJ1-2	16	-	TGTGCCAGCAGTTACTCCGGGACAGGGGGCTACTATGGCTACACCTTC	CASSYSGTGGYYGYTF
TRBV5-4	TRBD2	TRBJ2-1	15	few	TGTGCCAGCAGCCTAGCGGGAGGGCGTTTCAATGAGCAGTTCTTC	CASSLAGGRFNEQFF
TRBV23-1	TRBD2	TRBJ2-1	20	-	TGCGCCAGCAGTCAATCGTCCCCTAAGCGGGAGGGCCGAAATTACAATGAGCAGTTCTTC	CASSQSSPKREGRNYNEQFF
TRBV9	-	TRBJ1-1	14	few	TGTGCCAGCAGCGTAGCCGGTCAGAACACTGAAGCTTTCTTT	CASSVAGQNTEAFF
TRBV5-1	-	TRBJ2-5	15	-	TGCGCCAGCAGCTTGGTTCAGGCCCTCCAAGAGACCCAGTACTTC	CASSLVQALQETQYF
TRBV19	TRBD2	TRBJ2-4	16	few	TGTGCCAGTAGTGCGAGACTAGCGGGAGTCTCGTACATTCAGTACTTC	CASSARLAGVSYIQYF
TRBV4-1	-	TRBJ2-3	15	few	TGCGCCAGCAGCCTACTGGGGGGTCATTCAGATACGCAGTATTTT	CASSLLGGHSDTQYF
TRBV5-1	TRBD1	TRBJ2-7	14	few	TGCGCCAGCAGCCGCGGACAGGGTGTGTACGAGCAGTACTTC	CASSRGQGVYEQYF
TRBV6-5	TRBD1	TRBJ2-5	14	-	TGTGCCAGCAGTTACCGTGGACAGGGTAGCCCCCAGTACTTC	CASSYRGQGSPQYF
TRBV18	TRBD1	TRBJ1-1	15	-	TGTGCCAGCTCACCACGACAGGGGGATATTTCTGAAGCTTTCTTT	CASSPRQGDISEAFF
TRBV9	TRBD1	TRBJ1-2	14	-	TGTGCCAGCAGGGATGACAGGGGATTAGGTGGCTACACCTTC	CASRDDRGLGGYTF
TRBV28	-	TRBJ2-3	14	-	TGTGCCAGCAGTGGAGGACAGCTCACAGATACGCAGTATTTT	CASSGGQLTDTQYF
TRBV7-9	-	TRBJ2-5	14	-	TGTGCCAGCAGCGCGCGGGACCGAGAAGAGACCCAGTACTTC	CASSARDREETQYF
TRBV30	-	TRBJ1-2	11	few	TGTGCCGTAAACCCCAGGGATGGCTACACCTTC	CAVNPRDGYTF
TRBV5-6	-	TRBJ2-7	12	-	TGTGCCAGCAGCTCAGACTCCTACGAGCAGTACTTC	CASSSDSYEQYF
TRBV4-1	-	TRBJ2-7	14	-	TGCGCCAGCAGCCAAGCCTATCTAGCCTACGAGCAGTACTTC	CASSQAYLAYEQYF
TRBV7-8	-	TRBJ2-7	13	few	TGTGCCAGCAGCTTGGGCAGAACCTACGAGCAGTACTTC	CASSLGRTYEQYF
TRBV14	-	TRBJ2-6	15	few	TGTGCCAGCCGCCAAGCCGGGACTGGGGCCAACGTCCTGACTTTC	CASRQAGTGANVLTF
TRBV30	-	TRBJ2-7	15	few	TGTGCCTGGAGCGGTGACAGTACCAGCGCCTACGAGCAGTACTTC	CAWSGDSTSAYEQYF
TRBV19	-	TRBJ2-2	15	-	TGTGCCAGTAGCCCAGCCCGGGGTAACACCGGGGAGCTGTTTTTT	CASSPARGNTGELFF
TRBV5-1	TRBD2	TRBJ2-1	15	-	TGCGCCAGCAGCTTGGTGACTAGCGGTTACAATGAGCAGTTCTTC	CASSLVTSGYNEQFF
TRBV9	TRBD2	TRBJ2-2	18	-	TGTGCCAGCAGCGTAGGGGTCGCGGGAGGGCCGGGAACCGGGGAGCTGTTTTTT	CASSVGVAGGPGTGELFF
TRBV5-6	-	TRBJ2-3	14	-	TGTGCCAGCAGCCCCCGGACTTACACAGATACGCAGTATTTT	CASSPRTYTDTQYF
TRBV15	TRBD2	TRBJ2-1	16	-	TGTGCCACCAGCGAGTTGGGACTAGCGGGAAGGAATGAGCAGTTCTTC	CATSELGLAGRNEQFF
TRBV5-1	TRBD1	TRBJ1-1	14	-	TGCGCCAGCAGCGGCGGGACAGCAAACACTGAAGCTTTCTTT	CASSGGTANTEAFF
TRBV5-1	-	TRBJ2-1	14	-	TGCGCCAGCAGCTTGGGGGGGAGGATCCATGAGCAGTTCTTC	CASSLGGRIHEQFF
TRBV30	-	TRBJ1-5	14	few	TGTGCCTGGTCGGGTCGGGGGACGGTTCAGCCCCAGCATTTT	CAWSGRGTVQPQHF
TRBV29-1	-	TRBJ2-1	12	few	TGCAGCGTTGCCCGCGGAGCGGGTGAGCAGTTCTTC	CSVARGAGEQFF
TRBV27	TRBD1	TRBJ2-4	14	-	TGTGCCAGCAGTTCCCCGGGACAGATTGCCATTCAGTACTTC	CASSSPGQIAIQYF
TRBV7-9	-	TRBJ2-2	16	-	TGTGCCAGCAGCTTGGGTTCTCTAGCTTTCACCGGGGAGCTGTTTTTT	CASSLGSLAFTGELFF
TRBV5-6	-	TRBJ2-7	15	few	TGTGCCAGCAGCCTCCCCACCGGGACACCCTACGAGCAGTACTTC	CASSLPTGTPYEQYF
TRBV18	TRBD2	TRBJ2-1	16	few	TGTGCCAGCTCACGTATTAGCGGGAGGGCTTACAATGAGCAGTTCTTC	CASSRISGRAYNEQFF
TRBV5-4	-	TRBJ2-2	13	-	TGTGCCAGCAGCTTCGGGGGTCCCGGGGAGCTGTTTTTT	CASSFGGPGELFF
TRBV5-1	TRBD2	TRBJ2-7	15	few	TGCGCCAGCAGCCTCGGGACTAGCGGGACGTACGAGCAGTACTTC	CASSLGTSGTYEQYF
TRBV14	TRBD1	TRBJ2-4	13	-	TGTGCCAGCAGTCAACAGGGGGCGGACATTCAGTACTTC	CASSQQGADIQYF
TRBV7-9	-	TRBJ1-1	11	-	TGTGCCGTTCAACAGAACACTGAAGCTTTCTTT	CAVQQNTEAFF
TRBV7-9	TRBD2	TRBJ2-3	15	-	TGTGCCAGCAGCGCGACTAGCGGGAGTGGGGATACGCAGTATTTT	CASSATSGSGDTQYF
TRBV14	TRBD1	TRBJ1-4	15	-	TGTGCCAGCAGCCTTCCAGGGGGCGCAAATGAAAAACTGTTTTTT	CASSLPGGANEKLFF
TRBV30	-	TRBJ2-7	12	few	TGTGCCGGGTTCTGGGGGGACTACGAGCAGTACTTC	CAGFWGDYEQYF
TRBV29-1	TRBD1	TRBJ2-7	13	-	TGCAGCGTCGCCAGGGACAGAGGCTACGAGCAGTACTTC	CSVARDRGYEQYF
TRBV20-1	-	TRBJ2-1	11	few	TGCAGTGCTCAATGGGAGGTGTTACAGTTCTTC	CSAQWEVLQFF